This T cell receptor (beta chain) was sequenced in a study of T cell changes during pregnancy in multiple sclerosis. The method was immunoSEQ multiplex PCR; TCRdb's version includes in-frame clones alone and lacks a portion of them. The sample contains around 10,000 clones, 83% of which appear only once. Germline CDR1 reads SEHNR; CDR2 reads FQNEAQ (reference sequence). The CDR3 runs to 14 residues. V gave up 5 bases and J gave up 4 bases; unmatched junction bases: 7. This sequence originates from a female donor in good health, enrolled as a control in a pregnancy study. The sample in question was CD8+ T cells from peripheral blood mononuclear cells, obtained in the third trimester of pregnancy. The chain employs TRBV7-9 and TRBJ2-7, with 8 bases identical to TRBD2. This CDR3 is CASSQVASGYEQYF. CDR3 DNA sequence: TGTGCCAGCAGCCAAGTCGCTAGCGGGTACGAGCAGTACTTC.